This T cell receptor (beta chain) comes out of a study of blood T cell repertoires in COVID-19. Study overall: Collection of acute and convalescent COVID-19 samples took place in the United States, Italy and Spain. Sample material is recorded as cDNA or gDNA derived from T cells, B-cell-depleted T cells, or PBMCs.

CDR1 and CDR2 (germline): KGHSH, LQKENI. V lost 6 bases and J lost 4; bases outside the gene matches: 10. CDR3 size: 16 residues. In the original processing: Estimated nucleated cell counts came from reference gene primer amplification. The data were produced by immunoSEQ multiplex PCR, yet TCRdb's version contains in-frame clones alone and is incomplete. From that table come the V and J calls and clone size; the DNA was used to work out D and trimming. Of 250,000 or so clones listed, around 86% are singletons. The material sequenced was peripheral blood. The TCR was taken from a man aged 35 to 55 with active or convalescent COVID-19. The chain uses TRBV18 and TRBJ2-2; 8 bases are a match to TRBD2. CDR3: CASSLRGAGVTGELFF. CDR3 nucleotides: TGTGCCAGCTCGCTTCGGGGAGCGGGGGTCACCGGGGAGCTGTTTTTT.